This T cell receptor beta chain was captured in a study of T cell changes during pregnancy in multiple sclerosis. The germline CDR1 and CDR2 sequences are MNHEY and SMNVEV (reference sequence). V lost 4 bases, J lost 5 bases, and 8 bases lay in between. This CDR3 comprises 13 residues. Data came from immunoSEQ multiplex PCR; TCRdb stores just in-frame clones and leaves some out. Of fewer than 90,000 clones listed, 90% to 95% are singletons. This chain joins TRBV27 and TRBJ2-2, with D tentatively TRBD1 (5 bases). This TCR came from a female donor in good health, enrolled as a control in a pregnancy study. Sequenced here: peripheral blood, sampled after pregnancy. CDR3 amino acids: CASSSQGTGELFF. In DNA, the CDR3 is TGTGCCAGCAGTTCCCAGGGAACCGGGGAGCTGTTTTTT.